This T cell receptor beta chain was profiled in a study of blood T cell repertoires in COVID-19. The CDR3 has 12 amino acids. Germline V lookup: CDR1 SQVTM, CDR2 ANQGSEA. The germline V and J ends were trimmed by 7 bases and 1 base, with 10 bases remaining between them. Study processing details: It was from reference gene primer amplification that nucleated cell counts were estimated. The data were produced by immunoSEQ multiplex PCR, yet TCRdb's version contains in-frame clones alone and is incomplete. V and J calls and clone size are copied from that table; D and trimming were computed from the DNA. The sample yields 430,000 or so clones, approximately 88% seen once. The count of this clone is one. Living in 24 US areas, the participants were between 18 and 89 years of age.

Sequencing was done on a sample of PBMCs or T cells enriched from blood (not recorded which). The chain recombines TRBV29-1 with TRBJ1-1, with D possibly being TRBD1 (6 bases). The sequence derives from a woman in her forties who had recovered from COVID-19. The CDR3 DNA sequence: TGCAGCGGTGGACAGACGAACACTGAAGCTTTCTTT. Residues: CSGGQTNTEAFF.